This is a list of T cell receptor beta chains from one sample in a study of tumor and adjacent non-tumor tissue in lung cancer. One entry per CDR3 protein, called by TCRdb with MiXCR from the multiplex PCR reads. The data contain 48,000 or so distinct CDR3 sequences, under 75% of them singletons. Sequenced input: distant non-tumor lung tissue. These receptors originate from a woman in her 70s with non-small cell lung cancer. Each CDR3 is given without its conserved first and last residue. Only part of the rows carry a size: once, few, many, or a class if the clone is expanded.

TRBV12-3/TRBV12-4,.,TRBJ2-2,VSRPTNTGELF
TRBV4-2,many,TRBJ2-1,ASRPEGIGTGSVNEQF
TRBV7-9,many,TRBJ1-1,ASSLVPGTARQSHMNTEAF
TRBV12-3/TRBV12-4,.,TRBJ2-2,ASSWSSGYTDTGVLF
TRBV5-1,.,TRBJ2-1,ASRFRLGGQNEQF
TRBV11-2,.,TRBJ2-3,ASSATGMTTDTQY
TRBV6-5,.,TRBJ2-3,ASMAVLGTSGYTDTQY
TRBV6-7,.,TRBJ2-1,ASSYAWTVLDGQF
TRBV6-1,.,TRBJ2-2,AGRLGSGELF
TRBV11-1,once,TRBJ2-3,ASNLVRLRLDTQY
TRBV5-4,many,TRBJ2-7,ASSRGTPAWEQY
TRBV5-4,.,TRBJ1-2,ASSLGWPGVAVYI